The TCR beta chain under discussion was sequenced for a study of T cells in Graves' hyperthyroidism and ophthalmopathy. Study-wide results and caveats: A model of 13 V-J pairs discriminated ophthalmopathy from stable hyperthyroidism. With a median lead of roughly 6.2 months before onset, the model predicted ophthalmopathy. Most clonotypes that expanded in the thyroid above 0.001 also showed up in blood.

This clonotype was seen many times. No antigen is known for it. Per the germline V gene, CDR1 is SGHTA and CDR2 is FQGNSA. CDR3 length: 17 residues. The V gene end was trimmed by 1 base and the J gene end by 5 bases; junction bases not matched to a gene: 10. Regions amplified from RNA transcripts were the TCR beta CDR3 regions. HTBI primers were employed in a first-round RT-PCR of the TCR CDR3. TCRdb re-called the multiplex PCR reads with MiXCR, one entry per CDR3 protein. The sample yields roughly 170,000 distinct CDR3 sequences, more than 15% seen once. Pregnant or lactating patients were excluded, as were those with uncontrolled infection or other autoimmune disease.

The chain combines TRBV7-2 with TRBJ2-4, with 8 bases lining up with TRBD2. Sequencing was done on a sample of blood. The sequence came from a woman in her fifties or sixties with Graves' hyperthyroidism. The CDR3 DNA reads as TGTGCCAGCAGCTTAGGGCTGACGGGGGGGCCCCAAAACATTCAGTACTTC. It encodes CASSLGLTGGPQNIQYF.